Each of the 17 T cell receptor beta chains below was sequenced from the same sample in a study of blood T cell repertoires in COVID-19. TCRdb keeps only in-frame clones here, not all; method: immunoSEQ multiplex PCR. The sample lists fewer than 120,000 clones, less than 75% occurring once. Input material: peripheral blood. These receptors were collected from a woman aged 60 to 75 with acute or convalescent COVID-19.

This rearrangement joins TRBV3-1 (or the pseudogene TRBV3-2) to TRBJ1-2; no clear D. Per the germline V gene, CDR1 is LGHDT and CDR2 is YNNKEL (reference sequence). This CDR3 contains 15 residues. Trimming pared 0 bases from V and 9 bases from J, leaving 17 bases between. The DNA for the CDR3 is TGTGCCAGCAGCCAAGAATGGCGGAGGGCTGTGAGCTACACCTTC. Its protein product is CASSQEWRRAVSYTF.

The rearrangement links TRBV19 to TRBJ1-2; unclear D gene. Trimming shortened V by 5 bases and J by 4 bases, and 23 bases separated the two germline ends. This CDR3 is built from 17 residues. CDR1 LNHDA and CDR2 SQIVND come from the germline V gene (reference sequence). CDR3 loop: CASSSPRGGTSIYGYTF. CDR3 DNA sequence: TGTGCCAGTAGTTCTCCTCGGGGAGGAACTTCCATCTATGGCTACACCTTC.

J is TRBJ1-3 and V is TRBV19, with a tentative D call TRBD1 (6 bases). The CDR3 is 16 residues long. CDR1 LNHDA and CDR2 SQIVND come from the germline V gene (reference sequence). Trimming took off 6 bases at V and 7 bases at J, with 22 bases between the two ends. The DNA for the CDR3 is TGTGCCAGTAGCGCCGCTTTGGCAGGGGATCCGAACACCATATATTTT. Translated, it gives CASSAALAGDPNTIYF.

CDR3 protein: CAWGSGAKNIQYF. CDR3 nucleotides: TGTGCCTGGGGTAGCGGAGCCAAAAACATTCAGTACTTC. This sequence joins TRBV30 and TRBJ2-4, with TRBD2 as a possible D gene (6 bases). The CDR3 contains 13 residues. The germline V gene encodes CDR1 GTSNPN and CDR2 SVGIG (reference sequence). Trimming removed 5 bases at V and 0 bases at J, with 8 bases between.

Concerning this clone itself: One base away lies a much larger clone, so this may be a sequencing read error. In nucleotides, the CDR3 is TGTGCCAGCAGCCCCCCTACAGGGGGCGGGTTCGAGCAGTACTTC. Its translation: CASSPPTGGGFEQYF. The V gene is TRBV14, the J gene TRBJ2-7, with 9 bases fitting TRBD1. V gave up 4 bases and J gave up 6 bases; unmatched junction bases: 10. The germline V gene encodes CDR1 SGHDN and CDR2 FVKESK. The CDR3 covers 15 residues.

This clone appeared a single time. The rearrangement uses TRBV5-1 and TRBJ1-5; D remains ambiguous. Germline CDR1 and CDR2: SGHRS and YFSETQ. CDR3 length: 14 amino acids. The V gene lost 4 bases and the J gene lost 9 bases, with 17 bases spanning the gap. CDR3 residues: CASSPGEAIGPQHF. CDR3 DNA sequence: TGCGCCAGCAGCCCGGGAGAGGCGATCGGGCCCCAGCATTTT.

The sample holds a few counts of this clone. This sequence joins TRBV13 and TRBJ2-6; 7 nucleotides agree with TRBD2. V was clipped by 7 bases and J by 0 bases; unmatched bases: 3. Per germline, CDR1 PRHDT and CDR2 FYEKMQ (reference sequence). The CDR3 is 15 amino acids. CDR3: CASKAGISGANVLTF. For the CDR3, the DNA is TGTGCCAGCAAAGCGGGGATCTCTGGGGCCAACGTCCTGACTTTC.

This chain joins TRBV3-1 (or the pseudogene TRBV3-2) and TRBJ1-5; 7 bases match TRBD1. This CDR3 has 14 amino acids. Per the germline V gene, CDR1 is LGHDT and CDR2 is YNNKEL (reference sequence). J gave up 3 bases and V 3 bases, and 2 bases lay outside the gene matches. CDR3 nucleotide sequence: TGTGCCAGCAGCCAGGGACAGATCAATCAGCCCCAGCATTTT. Translation gives CASSQGQINQPQHF.

This clone was seen only once. This chain links TRBV6-1 with TRBJ2-3, with 11 bases aligning to TRBD2. V shed 3 bases and J 6 bases; nucleotides not matched to a gene: 5. The CDR3 runs to 15 residues. Germline loops: CDR1 MNHNS, CDR2 SASEGT. CDR3 residues: CASSDSGGASDTQYF. The CDR3 DNA sequence: TGTGCCAGCAGTGATAGCGGGGGGGCTAGTGATACGCAGTATTTT.

The chain carries TRBV6-2 or TRBV6-3 and TRBJ1-6; no clear D gene. Trimming cost V 2 bases and J 10 bases, with 6 bases left between them. This CDR3 is built from 12 residues. CDR1 MNHEY and CDR2 SVGEGT come from the germline V gene. The CDR3 sequence is CASSYPGSPLHF. The CDR3, as DNA: TGTGCCAGCAGTTACCCCGGGTCACCCCTCCACTTT.

This clone turned up a few times. The chain employs TRBV5-1 and TRBJ1-2; the match to TRBD1 covers 7 bases. Germline V CDR1 and CDR2: SGHRS, YFSETQ. Losses at the gene ends were 4 bases for V and 4 bases for J; bases not matched to a gene: 7. The CDR3 is 14 residues long. CDR3 sequence reads: CASSALDRSYGYTF. CDR3 bases: TGCGCCAGCAGCGCCCTGGACAGGTCCTATGGCTACACCTTC. Full variable domain (rest looked up from reference TRBV5-1 and TRBJ1-2): KAGVTQTPRYLIKTRGQQVTLSCSPISGHRSVSWYQQTPGQGLQFLFEYFSETQRNKGNFPGRFSGRQFSNSRSEMNVSTLELGDSALYLCASSALDRSYGYTFGSGTRLTVV.

The chain recombines TRBV18 with TRBJ1-5; 8 nucleotides line up with TRBD1. CDR1 and CDR2 (germline): KGHSH, LQKENI. The length of the CDR3 is 14 residues. The V segment lost 5 bases and the J segment 6 bases; nucleotides outside the gene matches: 6. CDR3: CASSSGQGAQPQHF. DNA for the CDR3: TGTGCCAGCTCATCAGGACAGGGCGCTCAGCCCCAGCATTTT.

This chain joins TRBV18 and TRBJ1-2; TRBD1 matches 8 bases. Trimming at V came to 3 bases and at J to 8 bases, leaving 17 bases not matched to a gene. Germline V lookup: CDR1 KGHSH, CDR2 LQKENI. There are 17 residues in the CDR3. CDR3 DNA: TGTGCCAGCTCACCTTGGGCCGCGCAGGGGGCTCCATTCGGCTACACCTTC. Amino acid sequence: CASSPWAAQGAPFGYTF. The whole variable domain, filled in from reference TRBV18 and TRBJ1-2, reads NAGVMQNPRHLVRRRGQEARLRCSPMKGHSHVYWYRQLPEEGLKFMVYLQKENIIDESGMPKERFSAEFPKEGPSILRIQQVVRGDSAAYFCASSPWAAQGAPFGYTFGSGTRLTVV.

The gene calls are TRBV4-2 and TRBJ1-1; D call uncertain. Trimming stripped 0 bases from V and 2 bases from J, with 10 bases between. Germline V gene data show CDR1 as LGHNA and CDR2 as YNFKEQ. The CDR3 spans 15 residues. The DNA of the CDR3 is TGTGCCAGCAGCCAAGATTCGGCGGGAAACACTGAAGCTTTCTTT. Amino acid sequence: CASSQDSAGNTEAFF.

On this clone itself: Additional DNA sequences in this sample encode the identical CDR3. V gene TRBV7-9 combines with J gene TRBJ2-7, with D possibly being TRBD1 (6 bases). V was cut by 1 base and J by 1 base, with 8 bases left in between. Germline V lookup: CDR1 SEHNR, CDR2 FQNEAQ (reference sequence). The CDR3 has 14 residues. CDR3 sequence: CASSLGTVSYEQYF. The CDR3 region has the DNA TGTGCCAGCAGCTTAGGGACAGTTTCCTACGAGCAGTACTTC.

This chain links TRBV10-3 with TRBJ2-7, with D possibly TRBD1 on 7 matching bases. Germline V lookup: CDR1 ENHRY, CDR2 SYGVKD. The ends were cut back, 8 bases at V and 2 bases at J, with 19 bases in the middle. This CDR3 spans 15 amino acids. For the CDR3, the DNA is TGTGCCATCGGGAGGCGGGACAGTGAGACCTACGAGCAGTACTTC. Its translation: CAIGRRDSETYEQYF.

This rearrangement joins TRBV4-3 to TRBJ1-6, with D uncertain. V gave up 5 bases and J gave up 0 bases, with 8 bases separating them. The germline gives CDR1 LGHNA, CDR2 YSLEER. This CDR3 region has 15 residues. The CDR3 DNA is TGCGCCAGCAGCGCACAGAGCTCCTATAATTCACCCCTCCACTTT. Translation gives CASSAQSSYNSPLHF.